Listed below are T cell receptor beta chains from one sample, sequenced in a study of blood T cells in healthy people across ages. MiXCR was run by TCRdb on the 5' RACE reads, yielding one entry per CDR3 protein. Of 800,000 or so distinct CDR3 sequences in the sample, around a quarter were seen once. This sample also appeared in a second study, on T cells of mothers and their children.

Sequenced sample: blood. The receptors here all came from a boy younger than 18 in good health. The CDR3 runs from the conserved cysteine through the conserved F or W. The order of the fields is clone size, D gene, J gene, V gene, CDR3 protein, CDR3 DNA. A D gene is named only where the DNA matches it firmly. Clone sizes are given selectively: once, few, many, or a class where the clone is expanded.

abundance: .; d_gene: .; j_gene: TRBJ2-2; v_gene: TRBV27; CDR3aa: CASSPNLMNTGELFF; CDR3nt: TGTGCCAGCAGTCCCAATCTTATGAACACCGGGGAGCTGTTTTTT
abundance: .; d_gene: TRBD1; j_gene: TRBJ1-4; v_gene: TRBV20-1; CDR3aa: CSAREAGGASEKLFF; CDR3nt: TGCAGTGCTAGAGAGGCAGGGGGCGCGTCTGAAAAACTGTTTTTT
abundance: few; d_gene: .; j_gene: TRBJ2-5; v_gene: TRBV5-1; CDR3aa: CASSLGGMTDQETQYF; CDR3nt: TGCGCCAGCAGCTTGGGGGGGATGACAGATCAAGAGACCCAGTACTTC
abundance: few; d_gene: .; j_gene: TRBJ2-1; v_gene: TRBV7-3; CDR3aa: CASSLRTDNEQFF; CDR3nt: TGTGCCAGCAGCTTAAGGACAGACAATGAGCAGTTCTTC
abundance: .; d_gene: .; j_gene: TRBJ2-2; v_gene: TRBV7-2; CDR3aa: CASSLNPLGLTGELFF; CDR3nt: TGTGCCAGCAGCTTGAACCCCCTAGGTCTCACCGGGGAGCTGTTTTTT
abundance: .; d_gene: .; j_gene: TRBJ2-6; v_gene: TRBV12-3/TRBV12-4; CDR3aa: CASKIFGTNVLTF; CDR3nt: TGTGCCAGCAAGATATTCGGGACCAACGTCCTGACTTTC
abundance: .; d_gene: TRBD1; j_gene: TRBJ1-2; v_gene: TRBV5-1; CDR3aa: CASSTEGQGSGYTF; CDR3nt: TGCGCCAGCAGTACCGAGGGACAGGGCAGTGGCTACACCTTC
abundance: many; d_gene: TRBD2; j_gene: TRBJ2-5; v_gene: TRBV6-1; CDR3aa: CASNRREGQETQYF; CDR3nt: TGTGCCAGCAATCGGCGGGAGGGACAAGAGACCCAGTACTTC
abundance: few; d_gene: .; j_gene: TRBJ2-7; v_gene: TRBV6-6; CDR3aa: CASSRDPMYEQYF; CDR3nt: TGTGCCAGCAGTCGGGATCCGATGTACGAGCAGTACTTC
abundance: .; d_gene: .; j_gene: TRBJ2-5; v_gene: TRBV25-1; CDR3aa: CPSSDLGQIQETKYF; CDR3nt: TGTCCCAGCAGTGACCTGGGACAAATCCAAGAGACCAAGTACTTC
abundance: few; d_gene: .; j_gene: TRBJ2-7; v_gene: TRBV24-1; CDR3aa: CATSDRGTGDEQYF; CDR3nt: TGTGCCACCAGTGATCGGGGAACGGGCGACGAGCAGTACTTC
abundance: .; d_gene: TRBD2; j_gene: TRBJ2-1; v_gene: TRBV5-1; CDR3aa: CASSASGSNEQFF; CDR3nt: TGCGCCAGCAGCGCAAGCGGGAGCAATGAGCAGTTCTTC
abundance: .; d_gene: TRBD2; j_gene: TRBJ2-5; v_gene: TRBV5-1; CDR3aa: CASSLGAGAEETQYF; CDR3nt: TGCGCCAGCAGCTTGGGAGCGGGAGCCGAAGAGACCCAGTACTTC
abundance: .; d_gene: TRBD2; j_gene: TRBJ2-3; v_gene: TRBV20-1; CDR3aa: CSASRTSGGPGPDTQYF; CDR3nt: TGCAGTGCTAGCCGAACTAGCGGGGGGCCCGGGCCAGATACGCAGTATTTT
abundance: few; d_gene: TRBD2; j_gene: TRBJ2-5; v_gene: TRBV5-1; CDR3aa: CASSSELAAETQYF; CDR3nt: TGCGCCAGCAGCTCAGAACTAGCGGCCGAGACCCAGTACTTC
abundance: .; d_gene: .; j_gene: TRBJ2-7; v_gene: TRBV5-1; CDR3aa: CASSSRGDHEQYF; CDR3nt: TGCGCCAGCAGCTCCAGGGGGGACCACGAGCAGTACTTC
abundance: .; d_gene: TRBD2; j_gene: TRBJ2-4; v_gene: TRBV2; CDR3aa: CASRAVGTSQKNIQYF; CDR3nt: TGTGCCAGCAGGGCGGTAGGGACTAGCCAAAAAAACATTCAGTACTTC
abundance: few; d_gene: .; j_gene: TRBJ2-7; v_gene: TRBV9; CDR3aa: CASSSGVGSDEQYF; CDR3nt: TGTGCCAGCAGCTCCGGGGTGGGGAGCGACGAGCAGTACTTC
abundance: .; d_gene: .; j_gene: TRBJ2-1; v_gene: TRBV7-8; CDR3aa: CASSLREGIHEQFF; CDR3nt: TGTGCCAGCAGCTTAAGAGAGGGGATCCATGAGCAGTTCTTC
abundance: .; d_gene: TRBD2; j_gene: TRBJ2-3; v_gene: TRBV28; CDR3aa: CASSSPSGSTDTQYF; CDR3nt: TGTGCCAGCAGTTCACCTAGCGGGTCCACAGATACGCAGTATTTT
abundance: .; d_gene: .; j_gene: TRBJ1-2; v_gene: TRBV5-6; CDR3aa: CASSFRVRVRGYTF; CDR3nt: TGTGCCAGCAGCTTTCGGGTCAGGGTGCGGGGCTACACCTTC
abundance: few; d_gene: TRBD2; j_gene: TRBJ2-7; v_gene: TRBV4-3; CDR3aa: CASSQDPASGRLTYEQYF; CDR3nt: TGCGCCAGCAGCCAAGATCCAGCTAGCGGGAGGTTGACCTACGAGCAGTACTTC
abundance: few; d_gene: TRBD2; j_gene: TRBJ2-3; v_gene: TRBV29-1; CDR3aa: CSVSSGSKLNTQYF; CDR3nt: TGCAGCGTTTCCAGCGGGAGTAAGCTCAATACGCAGTATTTT
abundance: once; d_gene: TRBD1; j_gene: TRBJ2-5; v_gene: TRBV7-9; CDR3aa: CASSMSTGQETQYF; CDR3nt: TGTGCCAGCAGTATGTCGACAGGGCAAGAGACCCAGTACTTC
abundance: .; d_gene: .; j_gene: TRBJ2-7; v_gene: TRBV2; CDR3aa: CASSTETAIREQYF; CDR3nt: TGTGCCAGCTCCACGGAAACCGCGATCCGCGAGCAGTACTTC
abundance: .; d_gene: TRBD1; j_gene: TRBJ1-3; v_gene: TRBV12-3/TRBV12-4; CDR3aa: CASSETGGISGNTIYF; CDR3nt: TGTGCCAGCAGTGAGACAGGGGGCATTTCAGGAAACACCATATATTTT
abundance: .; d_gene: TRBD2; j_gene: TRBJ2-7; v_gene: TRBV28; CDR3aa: CASSLSYSGYEQYF; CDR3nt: TGTGCCAGCAGCCTCTCGTATAGCGGGTACGAGCAGTACTTC
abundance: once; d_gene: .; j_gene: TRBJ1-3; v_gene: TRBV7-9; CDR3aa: CATSHRTGNTIYF; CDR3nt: TGTGCCACCTCCCACAGGACCGGAAACACCATATATTTT
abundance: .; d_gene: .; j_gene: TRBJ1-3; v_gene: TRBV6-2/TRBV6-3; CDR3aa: CASSYPDRGLSGNTIYF; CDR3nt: TGTGCCAGCAGTTACCCGGACAGAGGACTATCTGGAAACACCATATATTTT
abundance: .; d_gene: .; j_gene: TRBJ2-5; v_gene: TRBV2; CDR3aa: CASSADGSWETQYF; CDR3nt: TGTGCCAGCAGTGCCGACGGGTCCTGGGAGACCCAGTACTTC
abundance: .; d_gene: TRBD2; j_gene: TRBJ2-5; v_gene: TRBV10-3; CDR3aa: CAIREGLVPTQYF; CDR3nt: TGTGCCATCAGAGAAGGACTAGTCCCGACCCAGTACTTC
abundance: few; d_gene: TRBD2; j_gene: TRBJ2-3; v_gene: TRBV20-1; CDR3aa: CSARLAEGGDTQYF; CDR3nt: TGCAGTGCCCGACTAGCGGAGGGAGGAGATACGCAGTATTTT
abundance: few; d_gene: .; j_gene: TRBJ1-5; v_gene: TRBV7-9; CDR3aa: CASSPGTGIQPQHF; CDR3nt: TGTGCCAGCAGCCCCGGGACTGGCATTCAGCCCCAGCATTTT
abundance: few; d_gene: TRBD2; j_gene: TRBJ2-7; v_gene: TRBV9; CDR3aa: CASSPGTSEAYEQYF; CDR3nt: TGTGCCAGCAGCCCCGGGACTAGCGAAGCGTACGAGCAGTACTTC
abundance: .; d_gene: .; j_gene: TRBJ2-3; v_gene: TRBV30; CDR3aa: CAWNPGGGADTQYF; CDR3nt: TGTGCCTGGAACCCCGGTGGAGGGGCAGATACGCAGTATTTT
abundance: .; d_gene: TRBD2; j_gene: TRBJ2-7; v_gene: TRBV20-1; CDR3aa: CSAFDPYSGRGVYEQYF; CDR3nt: TGCAGTGCTTTCGACCCCTATAGCGGGAGGGGGGTCTACGAGCAGTACTTC
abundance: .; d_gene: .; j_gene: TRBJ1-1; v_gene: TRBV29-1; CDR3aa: CSVERAGMYTEAFF; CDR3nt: TGCAGCGTTGAAAGGGCAGGGATGTACACTGAAGCTTTCTTT
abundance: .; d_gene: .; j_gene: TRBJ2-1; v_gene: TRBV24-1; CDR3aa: CATSVGAYNEQFF; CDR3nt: TGTGCCACCAGTGTCGGGGCTTACAATGAGCAGTTCTTC
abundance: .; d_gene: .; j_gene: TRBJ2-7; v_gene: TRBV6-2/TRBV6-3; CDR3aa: CASRPHDGTYEQYF; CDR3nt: TGTGCCAGCAGGCCCCACGATGGAACCTACGAGCAGTACTTC
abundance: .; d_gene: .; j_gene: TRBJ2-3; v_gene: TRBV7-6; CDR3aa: CASAEGTDTQYF; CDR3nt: TGTGCCAGCGCCGAGGGCACAGATACGCAGTATTTT
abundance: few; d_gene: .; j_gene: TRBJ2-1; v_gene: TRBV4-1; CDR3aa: CASSQGVGGGYNEQFF; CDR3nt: TGCGCCAGCAGCCAGGGGGTTGGGGGCGGATACAATGAGCAGTTCTTC
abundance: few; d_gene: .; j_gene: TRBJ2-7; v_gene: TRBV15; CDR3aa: CATSRDRARSYEQYF; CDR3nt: TGTGCCACCAGCAGAGACAGGGCCCGCTCCTACGAGCAGTACTTC
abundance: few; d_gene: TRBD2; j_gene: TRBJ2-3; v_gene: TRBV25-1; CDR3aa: CASSITGGPRDTQYF; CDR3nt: TGTGCCAGCAGTATCACGGGAGGGCCAAGAGATACGCAGTATTTT
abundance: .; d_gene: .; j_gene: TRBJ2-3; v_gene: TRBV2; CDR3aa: CASSSRLGGDTQYF; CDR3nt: TGTGCCAGCAGTTCACGACTGGGGGGAGATACGCAGTATTTT
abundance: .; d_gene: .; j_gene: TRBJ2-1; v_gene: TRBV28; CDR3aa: CASGGGNYNEQFF; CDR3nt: TGTGCAAGCGGTGGCGGGAACTACAATGAGCAGTTCTTC
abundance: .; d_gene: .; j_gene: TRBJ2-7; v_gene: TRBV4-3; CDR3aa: CASSQDRSGATYEQYF; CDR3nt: TGCGCCAGCAGCCAAGATAGGTCAGGGGCTACCTACGAGCAGTACTTC
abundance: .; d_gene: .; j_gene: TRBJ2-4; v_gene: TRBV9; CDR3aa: CASSVDDSKNIQYF; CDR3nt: TGTGCCAGCAGCGTAGACGACAGCAAAAACATTCAGTACTTC
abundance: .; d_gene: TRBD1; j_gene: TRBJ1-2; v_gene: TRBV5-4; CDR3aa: CASSWTGTGERGYTF; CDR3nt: TGTGCCAGCAGCTGGACCGGGACAGGGGAGCGTGGCTACACCTTC
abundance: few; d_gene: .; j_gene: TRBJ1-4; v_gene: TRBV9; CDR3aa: CASSVEFGEGPEKLFF; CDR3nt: TGTGCCAGCAGCGTAGAGTTTGGAGAAGGACCTGAAAAACTGTTTTTT
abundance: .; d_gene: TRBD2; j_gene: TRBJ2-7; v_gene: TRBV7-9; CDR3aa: CASSRGLAQDYEQYF; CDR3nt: TGTGCCAGCAGCCGAGGACTAGCTCAAGACTACGAGCAGTACTTC
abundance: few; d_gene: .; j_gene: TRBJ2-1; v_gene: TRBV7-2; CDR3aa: CASSLQLEQFF; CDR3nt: TGTGCCAGCAGCTTGCAGTTAGAGCAGTTCTTC
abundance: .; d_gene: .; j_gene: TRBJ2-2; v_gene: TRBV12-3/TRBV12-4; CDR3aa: CASSLTTGNLLAGELFF; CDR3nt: TGTGCCAGCAGCCTAACAACAGGGAACCTTTTAGCCGGGGAGCTGTTTTTT
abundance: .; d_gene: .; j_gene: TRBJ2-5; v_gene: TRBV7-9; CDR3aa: CASSAHTRDSEETQYF; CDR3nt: TGTGCCAGCAGCGCCCATACCAGGGACTCTGAAGAGACCCAGTACTTC
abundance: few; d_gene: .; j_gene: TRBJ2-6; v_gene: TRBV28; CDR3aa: CASSPINSGANVLTF; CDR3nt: TGTGCCAGCTCCCCAATCAACTCTGGGGCCAACGTCCTGACTTTC
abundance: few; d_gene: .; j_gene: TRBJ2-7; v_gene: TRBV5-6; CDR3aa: CASSPSRGRGRYEQYF; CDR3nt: TGTGCCAGCAGCCCATCGAGGGGAAGGGGACGCTACGAGCAGTACTTC